This TCR beta chain was identified during a study of post-analysis software for immune sequencing data. Study-level points and caveats: Patients used five TRBV segments, including TRBV5-6, TRBV5-1 and TRBV20-1, more often than controls. Analysis by F measure revealed that same-batch samples clustered strongly together.

Incorporated into the TCR beta cDNA libraries were unique molecular identifiers, which served to reduce PCR and sequencing biases. TCRdb re-analysed the PCR reads in MiXCR, keeping a single row per CDR3 protein. This table holds about 400,000 distinct CDR3 sequences, less than 40% found once. A word on this clonotype: The antigen is not known.

J lost 8 bases, V lost 3 bases, and 7 bases had no gene match. Germline V gives CDR1 SQVTM, CDR2 ANQGSEA. CDR3 length: 13 residues. Sequencing was performed on blood. The TCR was taken from a girl between 5 and 17 years old with multiple sclerosis. The chain links TRBV29-1 to TRBJ2-1; 7 bases align to TRBD1. The CDR3 loop reads CSVDDRVVHEQFF. CDR3 DNA: TGCAGCGTTGATGACAGGGTCGTACATGAGCAGTTCTTC.